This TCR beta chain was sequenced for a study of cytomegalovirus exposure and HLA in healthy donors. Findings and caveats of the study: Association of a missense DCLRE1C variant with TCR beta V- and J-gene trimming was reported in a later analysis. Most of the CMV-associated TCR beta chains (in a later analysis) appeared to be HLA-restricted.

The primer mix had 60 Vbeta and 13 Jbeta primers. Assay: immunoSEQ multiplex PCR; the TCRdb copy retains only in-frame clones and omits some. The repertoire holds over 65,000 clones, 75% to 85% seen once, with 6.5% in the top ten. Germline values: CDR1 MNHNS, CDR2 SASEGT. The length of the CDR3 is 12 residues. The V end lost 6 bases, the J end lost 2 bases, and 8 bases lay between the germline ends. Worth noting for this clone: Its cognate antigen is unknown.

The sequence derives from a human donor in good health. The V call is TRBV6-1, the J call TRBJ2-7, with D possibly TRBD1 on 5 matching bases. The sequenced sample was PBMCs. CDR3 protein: CASRATAYEQYF. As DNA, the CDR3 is TGTGCCAGCAGGGCGACAGCCTACGAGCAGTACTTC.